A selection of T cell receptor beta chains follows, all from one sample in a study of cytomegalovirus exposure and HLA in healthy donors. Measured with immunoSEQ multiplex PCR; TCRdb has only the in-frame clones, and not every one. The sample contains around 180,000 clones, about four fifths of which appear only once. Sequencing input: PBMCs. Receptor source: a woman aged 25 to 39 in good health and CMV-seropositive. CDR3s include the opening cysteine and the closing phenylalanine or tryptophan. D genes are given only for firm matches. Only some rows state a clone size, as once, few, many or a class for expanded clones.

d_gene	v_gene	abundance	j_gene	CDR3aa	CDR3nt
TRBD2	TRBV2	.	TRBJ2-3	CASSEFSGTGLARDTQYF	TGTGCCAGCAGTGAGTTTAGTGGAACGGGACTAGCGCGTGATACGCAGTATTTT
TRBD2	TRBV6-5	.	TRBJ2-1	CASRKGLANNEQFF	TGTGCCAGCAGAAAGGGACTAGCGAACAATGAGCAGTTCTTC
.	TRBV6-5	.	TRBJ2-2	CASSRQASNTGELFF	TGTGCCAGCAGCCGACAGGCATCGAACACCGGGGAGCTGTTTTTT
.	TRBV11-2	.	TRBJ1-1	CASSLGVTGIPFF	TGTGCCAGCAGCTTAGGGGTAACAGGTATCCCTTTCTTT
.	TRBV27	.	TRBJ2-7	CATQKTYEQYF	TGTGCCACACAGAAGACCTACGAGCAGTACTTC
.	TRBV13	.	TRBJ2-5	CASSSKLGTQYF	TGTGCCAGCAGTTCCAAGCTAGGGACCCAGTACTTC
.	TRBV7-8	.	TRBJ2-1	CASSLAGGRRGEYNEQFF	TGTGCCAGCAGCTTAGCAGGGGGGAGACGGGGGGAATACAATGAGCAGTTCTTC
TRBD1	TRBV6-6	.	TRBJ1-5	CASSSQGALYQPQHF	TGTGCCAGCAGTTCCCAGGGGGCCCTTTATCAGCCCCAGCATTTT
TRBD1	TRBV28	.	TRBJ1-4	CASSRGGQGFF	TGTGCCAGCAGTCGAGGGGGACAGGGGTTTTTT
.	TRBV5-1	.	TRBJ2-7	CASSLSRRRSYEQYF	TGCGCCAGCAGCTTGTCGCGGCGGCGCTCCTACGAGCAGTACTTC
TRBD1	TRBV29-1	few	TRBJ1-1	CSIEGDRVSAFF	TGCAGCATAGAAGGGGACAGGGTATCGGCTTTCTTT
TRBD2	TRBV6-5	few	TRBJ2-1	CASFSGRRNEQFF	TGTGCCAGCTTTAGCGGGCGGAGGAATGAGCAGTTCTTC
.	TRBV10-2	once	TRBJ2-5	CASSWDSVETQYF	TGCGCCAGCAGCTGGGACTCCGTAGAGACCCAGTACTTC
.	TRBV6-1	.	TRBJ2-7	CASTSLYEQYF	TGTGCCAGCACCTCTTTATACGAGCAGTACTTC
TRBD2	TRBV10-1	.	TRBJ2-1	CASSEYFNWDYSTNNEQFF	TGCGCCAGCAGTGAGTATTTTAACTGGGACTACTCGACCAACAATGAGCAGTTCTTC
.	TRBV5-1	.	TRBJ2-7	CASSLNPVFSYEQYF	TGCGCCAGCAGCTTGAATCCCGTATTCTCCTACGAGCAGTACTTC
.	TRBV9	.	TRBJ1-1	CASSVVLGGEAFF	TGTGCCAGCAGCGTAGTGTTAGGGGGTGAAGCTTTCTTT
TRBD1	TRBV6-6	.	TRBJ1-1	CATSMDREAFF	TGTGCCACTTCAATGGACAGGGAAGCTTTCTTT
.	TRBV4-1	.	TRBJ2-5	CASSQAGYETQYF	TGCGCCAGCAGCCAAGCCGGGTACGAGACCCAGTACTTC
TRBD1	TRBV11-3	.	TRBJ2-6	CASSLGPGQGSGANVLTF	TGTGCCAGCAGCTTAGGCCCGGGACAGGGATCTGGGGCCAACGTCCTGACTTTC
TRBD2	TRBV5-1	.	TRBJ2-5	CASSLEGGLVETQYF	TGCGCCAGCAGCTTGGAGGGGGGACTAGTGGAGACCCAGTACTTC
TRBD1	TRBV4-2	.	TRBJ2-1	CASSLGQGHEFYNEQFF	TGTGCCAGCAGCCTGGGACAGGGACACGAATTTTACAATGAGCAGTTCTTC
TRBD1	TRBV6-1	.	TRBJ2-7	CACGTGVRTYEQYF	TGTGCCTGCGGAACAGGGGTCAGAACCTACGAGCAGTACTTC
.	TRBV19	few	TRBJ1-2	CASSMSGRAYGYTF	TGTGCCAGTAGTATGTCCGGGCGGGCTTATGGCTACACCTTC
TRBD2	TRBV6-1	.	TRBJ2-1	CASQTSGSYNEQFF	TGTGCCAGCCAGACTAGCGGGAGCTACAATGAGCAGTTCTTC
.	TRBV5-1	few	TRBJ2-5	CASSFSSGTQYF	TGCGCCAGCAGCTTCAGTTCGGGGACCCAGTACTTC
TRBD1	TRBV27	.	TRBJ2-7	CASSFSGTGAYEQYF	TGTGCCAGCAGTTTTAGTGGGACAGGGGCCTACGAGCAGTACTTC
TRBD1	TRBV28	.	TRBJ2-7	CASRPGQTNYEQYF	TGTGCCAGCAGGCCGGGACAGACTAACTACGAGCAGTACTTC
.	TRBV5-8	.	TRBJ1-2	CASTADSRDYGYTF	TGTGCCAGCACCGCAGACAGTAGGGACTATGGCTACACCTTC
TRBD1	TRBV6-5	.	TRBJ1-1	CASSYFRTGDTEAFF	TGTGCCAGCAGTTACTTCCGAACAGGGGACACTGAAGCTTTCTTT
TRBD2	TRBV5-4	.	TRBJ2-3	CASSPRLAGGSDTQYF	TGTGCCAGCAGCCCTCGGCTAGCGGGGGGGTCGGATACGCAGTATTTT
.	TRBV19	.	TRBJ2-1	CASSMAQGGVAEQFF	TGTGCCAGTAGTATGGCCCAGGGTGGGGTTGCTGAGCAGTTCTTC
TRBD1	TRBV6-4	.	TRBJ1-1	CASSEQTGGDTEAFF	TGTGCCAGCAGTGAACAGACAGGGGGTGACACTGAAGCTTTCTTT
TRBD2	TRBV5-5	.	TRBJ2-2	CASSYASGWTGELFF	TGTGCCAGCAGCTACGCTAGCGGGTGGACCGGGGAGCTGTTTTTT
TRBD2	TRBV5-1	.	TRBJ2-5	CASSLFLAGGQETQYF	TGCGCCAGCAGCTTGTTCTTAGCGGGAGGGCAAGAGACCCAGTACTTC
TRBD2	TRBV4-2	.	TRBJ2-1	CASSHPGTRHVEQFF	TGTGCCAGCAGCCATCCGGGGACTAGACATGTCGAGCAGTTCTTC
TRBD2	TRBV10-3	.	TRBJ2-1	CAIRDTSGGRHEQFF	TGTGCCATCAGGGATACTAGCGGGGGACGGCATGAGCAGTTCTTC
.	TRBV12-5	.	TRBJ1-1	CASGFGRDTEAFF	TGTGCTAGTGGTTTCGGTCGTGACACTGAAGCTTTCTTT
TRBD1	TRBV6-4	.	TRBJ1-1	CASSGDRAGRDAEAFF	TGTGCCAGCAGTGGTGACAGGGCGGGGCGGGACGCTGAAGCTTTCTTT